This T cell receptor beta chain stems from a study of T cells in Graves' hyperthyroidism and ophthalmopathy. Study observations and caveats: The model predicted ophthalmopathy a median approximately 6.3 months before onset.

Researchers took RNA transcripts and amplified the TCR beta CDR3 regions from them. HTBI primers were used for first-round RT-PCR of the TCR CDR3. TCRdb processed the multiplex PCR reads anew with MiXCR; each CDR3 protein has one entry. The profile shows around 540,000 distinct CDR3 sequences, roughly 15% of them singletons. With V trimmed by 7 bases and J by 4 bases, 7 bases remained unmatched. CDR1 and CDR2 (germline): SGHRS, YFSETQ. The CDR3 runs 13 residues. Uncontrolled infection, other autoimmune disease, pregnancy and lactation each barred patients from inclusion. This clonotype appeared a few times. Its antigen remains unknown.

This chain connects TRBV5-1 to TRBJ2-5, with 7 positions matching TRBD2. The sequenced material came from blood. The sequence derives from a woman in her twenties or thirties with Graves' ophthalmopathy. The CDR3 protein is CASGQPGGETQYF. In nucleotides, the CDR3 is TGCGCCAGCGGCCAGCCGGGGGGAGAGACCCAGTACTTC.